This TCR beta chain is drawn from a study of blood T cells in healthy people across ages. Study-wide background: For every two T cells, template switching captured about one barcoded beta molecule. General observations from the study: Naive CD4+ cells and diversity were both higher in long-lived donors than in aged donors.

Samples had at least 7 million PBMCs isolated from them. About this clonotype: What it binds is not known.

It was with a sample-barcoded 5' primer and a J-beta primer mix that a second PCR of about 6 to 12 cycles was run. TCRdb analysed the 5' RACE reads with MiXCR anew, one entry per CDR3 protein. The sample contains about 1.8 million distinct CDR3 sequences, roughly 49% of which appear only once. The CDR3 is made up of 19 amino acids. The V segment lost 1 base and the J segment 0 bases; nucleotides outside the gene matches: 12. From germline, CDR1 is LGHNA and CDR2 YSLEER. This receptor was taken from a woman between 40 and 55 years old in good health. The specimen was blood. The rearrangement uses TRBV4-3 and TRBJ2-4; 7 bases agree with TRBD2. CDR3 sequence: CASSQGGPSAGIAKNIQYF. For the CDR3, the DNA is TGCGCCAGCAGCCAAGGAGGGCCGTCAGCGGGGATAGCCAAAAACATTCAGTACTTC.